This T cell receptor beta chain was captured in a study of blood T cell repertoires in COVID-19. About the research overall: Sample material is recorded as cDNA or gDNA derived from T cells, B-cell-depleted T cells, or PBMCs.

Profiled with immunoSEQ multiplex PCR; TCRdb holds only in-frame clones, not every one. The sample shows hundreds of thousands of clones, around 90% of them seen only once. V lost 6 bases and J 7 bases, leaving 13 bases between the germline ends. The germline V gene has CDR1 MDHEN and CDR2 SYDVKM. The CDR3 runs to 12 residues. The participants were between about 18 and 90 years old and came from about two dozen US areas. The study counted Cohort 3 donors as recovered given two negative PCRs, clearance, or symptom resolution. This clone has just a few counts. This receptor was identified in a woman between 35 and 50 years old who had recovered from COVID-19. The genes are TRBV28 and TRBJ2-7, with no clear D. The sequencing input was PBMCs or T cells enriched from blood (not recorded which). CDR3 bases: TGTGCCAGCAGCATCAGTACGCTGGAGCAGTACTTC. Protein sequence: CASSISTLEQYF.